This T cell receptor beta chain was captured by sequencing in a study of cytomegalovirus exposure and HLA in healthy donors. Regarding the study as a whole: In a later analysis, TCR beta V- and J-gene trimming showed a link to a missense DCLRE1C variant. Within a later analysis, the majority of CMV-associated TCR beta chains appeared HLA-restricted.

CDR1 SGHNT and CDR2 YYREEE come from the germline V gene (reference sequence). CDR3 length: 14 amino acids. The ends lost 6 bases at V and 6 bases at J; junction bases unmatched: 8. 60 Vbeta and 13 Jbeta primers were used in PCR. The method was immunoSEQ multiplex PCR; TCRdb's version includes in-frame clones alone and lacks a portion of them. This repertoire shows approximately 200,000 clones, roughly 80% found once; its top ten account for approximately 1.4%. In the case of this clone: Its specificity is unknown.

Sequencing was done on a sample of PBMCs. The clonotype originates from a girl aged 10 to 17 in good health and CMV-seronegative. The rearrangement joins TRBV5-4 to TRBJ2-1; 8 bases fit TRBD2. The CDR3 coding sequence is TGTGCCAGCACCCCCGGGACTAGTGCCAATGAGCAGTTCTTC. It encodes CASTPGTSANEQFF.